This T cell receptor (delta chain) comes out of a study of gamma-delta chains in newborns, infants, children. About the study: Polyclonal expansion of innate γδ T cells after birth follows microbial exposure.

Trimming removed 0 bases from V and 0 bases from J, with 26 bases in between. The CDR3 is 23 amino acids. CDR1 GEAIGNYY and CDR2 EKD come from the germline V gene. This clone was observed a few times. This may stem from a read error, because a much larger clone lies one nucleotide away. TCRdb re-processed the reads via CATT. The data hold 4,600 or so delta-chain clones, with about 3.4% observed a single time. The J gene is TRDJ3, the V gene TRDV2; a possible D gene is TRDD3 (6 bases). Sequenced: blood. The TCR comes from a child who was a newborn, infant or young child, either healthy, febrile or measles-vaccinated (not recorded which). This CDR3 reads CACDTIGIPGGASSSWDTRQMFF. The CDR3 DNA reads as TGTGCCTGTGACACCATCGGGATCCCCGGGGGAGCCTCTAGCTCCTGGGACACCCGACAGATGTTTTTC.